This TCR beta chain derives from a study of cytomegalovirus exposure and HLA in healthy donors. Turning to the study itself: Around 180 million T cells yielded 120 million or so unique TCR beta sequences, as an earlier analysis found.

Worth noting for this clone: The antigen remains undetermined.

Study-wide findings and caveats: The study designated over 150 TCR beta chains cytomegalovirus-associated. In a later analysis, at a false discovery rate of 0.05, 15,000 to 20,000 TCR beta sequences matched HLA alleles.

13 Jbeta primers and 60 Vbeta primers were used for the PCR. Assay used: immunoSEQ multiplex PCR; TCRdb lists only in-frame clones, some missing. The sample holds approximately 220,000 clones, roughly 80% seen once. The ends were cut back, 3 bases at V and 2 bases at J, with 11 bases in the middle. CDR3 size: 14 residues. Looked up from germline, CDR1 is SEHNR and CDR2 is FQNEAQ (reference sequence). Nominally healthy donors provided the samples, though records likely missed some immune exposures. Specimen: PBMCs. This TCR came from a man aged 25 to 40 in good health and CMV-seronegative. The chain links TRBV7-9 to TRBJ2-7, with a possible D match to TRBD1 (6 bases). In nucleotides, the CDR3 is TGTGCCAGCAGCTTTGCGAGGACAGCCTACGAGCAGTACTTC. Translated, it gives CASSFARTAYEQYF.